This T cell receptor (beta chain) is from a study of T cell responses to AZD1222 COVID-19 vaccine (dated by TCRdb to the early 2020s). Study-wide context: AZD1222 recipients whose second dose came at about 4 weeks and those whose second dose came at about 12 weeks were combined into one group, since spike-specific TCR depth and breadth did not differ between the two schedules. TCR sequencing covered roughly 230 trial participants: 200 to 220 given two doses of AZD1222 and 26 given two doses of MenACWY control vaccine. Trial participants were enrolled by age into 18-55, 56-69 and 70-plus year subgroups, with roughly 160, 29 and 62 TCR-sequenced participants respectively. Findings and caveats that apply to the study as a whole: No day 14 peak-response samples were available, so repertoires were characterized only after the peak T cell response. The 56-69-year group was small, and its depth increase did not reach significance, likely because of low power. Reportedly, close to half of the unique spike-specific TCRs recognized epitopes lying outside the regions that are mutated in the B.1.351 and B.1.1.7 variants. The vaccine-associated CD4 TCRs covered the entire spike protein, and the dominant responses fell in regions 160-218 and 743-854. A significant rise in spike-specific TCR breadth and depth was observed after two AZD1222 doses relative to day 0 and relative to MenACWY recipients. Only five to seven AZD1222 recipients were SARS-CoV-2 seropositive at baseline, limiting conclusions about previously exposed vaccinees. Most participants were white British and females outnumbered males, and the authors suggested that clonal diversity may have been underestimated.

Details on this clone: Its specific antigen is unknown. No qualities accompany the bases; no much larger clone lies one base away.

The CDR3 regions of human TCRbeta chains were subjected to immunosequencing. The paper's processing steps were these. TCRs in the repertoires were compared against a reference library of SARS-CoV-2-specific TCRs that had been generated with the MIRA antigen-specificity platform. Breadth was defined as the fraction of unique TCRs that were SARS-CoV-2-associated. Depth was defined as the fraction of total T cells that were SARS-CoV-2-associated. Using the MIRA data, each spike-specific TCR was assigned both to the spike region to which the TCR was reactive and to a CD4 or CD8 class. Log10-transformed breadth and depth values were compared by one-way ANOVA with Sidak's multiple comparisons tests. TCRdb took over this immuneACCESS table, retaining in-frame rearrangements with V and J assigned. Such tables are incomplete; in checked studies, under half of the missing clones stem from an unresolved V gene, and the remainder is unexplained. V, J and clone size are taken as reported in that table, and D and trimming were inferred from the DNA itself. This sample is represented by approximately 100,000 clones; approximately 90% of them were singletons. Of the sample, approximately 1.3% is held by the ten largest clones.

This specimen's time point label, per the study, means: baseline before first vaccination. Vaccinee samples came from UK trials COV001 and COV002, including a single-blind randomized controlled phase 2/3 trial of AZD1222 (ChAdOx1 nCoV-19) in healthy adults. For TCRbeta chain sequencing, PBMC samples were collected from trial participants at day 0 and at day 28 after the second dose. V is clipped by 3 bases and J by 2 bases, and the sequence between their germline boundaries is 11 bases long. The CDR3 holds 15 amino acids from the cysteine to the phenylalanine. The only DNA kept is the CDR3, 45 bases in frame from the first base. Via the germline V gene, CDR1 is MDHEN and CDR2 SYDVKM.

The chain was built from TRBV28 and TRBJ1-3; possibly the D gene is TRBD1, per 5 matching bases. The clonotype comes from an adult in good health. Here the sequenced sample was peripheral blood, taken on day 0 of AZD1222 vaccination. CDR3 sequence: CASSFGGNTGNTIYF. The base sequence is TGTGCCAGCAGTTTTGGGGGGAATACTGGAAACACCATATATTTT.